These 27 T cell receptor beta chains were all obtained from the same sample, sequenced in a study of cytomegalovirus exposure and HLA in healthy donors. Both 60 Vbeta primers and 13 Jbeta primers went into the PCR. The table came from immunoSEQ multiplex PCR; TCRdb's copy has only in-frame clones and leaves some out. This sample's table has about 170,000 clones. Sequencing was carried out using PBMCs. The receptors stem from a woman in her late teens or twenties in good health and CMV-seropositive.

The chain is built from TRBV15 and TRBJ2-7; tentatively, D is TRBD2 (6 bases). Trimming left V 0 bases short and J 4 bases short, with 16 bases between. CDR1 is LNHNV and CDR2 is YYDKDF in the germline V gene (reference sequence). The CDR3 sequence is 16 residues long. DNA for the CDR3: TGTGCCACCAGCAGAGATGGAGGGGACGAGGGTTACGAGCAGTACTTC. Translated, it gives CATSRDGGDEGYEQYF.

V usage is TRBV7-2 and J usage is TRBJ2-1; 12 bases map to TRBD2. This CDR3 is 16 amino acids long. V shed 11 bases, J shed 0 bases, and the junction held 8 bases outside the gene matches. From germline, CDR1 is SGHTA and CDR2 FQGNSA. CDR3 residues: CAGALAGGSSYNEQFF. The CDR3 DNA is TGTGCCGGGGCACTAGCGGGGGGTAGCTCCTACAATGAGCAGTTCTTC. Filled out from reference TRBV7-2 and TRBJ2-1, the complete variable domain reads GAGVSQSPSNKVTEKGKDVELRCDPISGHTALYWYRQSLGQGLEFLIYFQGNSAPDKSGLPSDRFSAERTGGSVSTLTIQRTQQEDSAVYLCAGALAGGSSYNEQFFGPGTRLTVL.

This sequence joins TRBV10-3 and TRBJ2-5; 10 positions match TRBD1. The assigned J gene may be wrong: the sequence end matches TRBJ2-7 better. The CDR3 runs to 13 residues. From germline, CDR1 is ENHRY and CDR2 SYGVKD. This CDR3 is CAIGTGETYEQYF. The CDR3 coding sequence is TGTGCCATCGGGACAGGGGAGACCTACGAGCAGTACTTC.

This chain connects TRBV7-2 to TRBJ1-1; 8 nucleotides align to TRBD1. V shed 7 bases and J 5 bases; nucleotides not matched to a gene: 12. The germline CDR1 and CDR2 sequences are SGHTA and FQGNSA. The CDR3 is made up of 15 amino acids. The chain's CDR3 is CASTTLGQGGTEAFF. The CDR3 nucleotides read TGTGCCAGCACAACCCTCGGACAGGGTGGAACTGAAGCTTTCTTT.

The V call is TRBV30, the J call TRBJ2-7; 7 bases are a match to TRBD1. There are 14 residues in the CDR3. The germline V gene has CDR1 GTSNPN and CDR2 SVGIG (reference sequence). V trimming: 3 bases; J trimming: 2 bases; junction bases outside the gene matches: 7. CDR3 protein: CAWSRTGSTYEQYF. CDR3 nucleotides: TGTGCCTGGAGCCGGACAGGCAGTACCTACGAGCAGTACTTC.

CDR3 nucleotide sequence: TGTGCCAGCAGACGAAGCGGGGGGGCTAAATTCTTC. It is translated as CASRRSGGAKFF. This chain connects TRBV27 to TRBJ2-1; 10 bases agree with TRBD2. Germline CDR1 is MNHEY and CDR2 is SMNVEV (reference sequence). The trim removed 6 bases at V and 16 bases at J, leaving 9 bases unmatched. The CDR3 runs to 12 residues.

The CDR3 sequence: CASSEKGSGGFSYNEQFF. Written as DNA, the CDR3 is TGTGCCAGCAGTGAAAAGGGTAGCGGGGGATTCTCCTACAATGAGCAGTTCTTC. The rearrangement uses TRBV25-1 and TRBJ2-1, with 9 bases matching TRBD2. The CDR3 is 18 residues long. Germline lookup yields CDR1 MGHDK and CDR2 SYGVNS. The V and J ends lost 2 bases and 0 bases, in that order; junction bases with no gene match: 8. The full variable domain, in which reference TRBV25-1 and TRBJ2-1 provide the parts outside the CDR3, is EADIYQTPRYLVIGTGKKITLECSQTMGHDKMYWYQQDPGMELHLIHYSYGVNSTEKGDLSSESTVSRIRTEHFPLTLESARPSHTSQYLCASSEKGSGGFSYNEQFFGPGTRLTVL.

In terms of frequency, this clone is medium-sized (0.01 to 0.1%). V and J are TRBV2 and TRBJ1-4, with D perhaps matching TRBD1 (6 bases). This CDR3 spans 12 amino acids. V shed 6 bases and J shed 14 bases, with 16 bases lying between them. Germline V gene lookup returns CDR1 SNHLY and CDR2 FYNNEI. CDR3 region: CASRGTGTDLFF. The DNA of the CDR3 is TGTGCCAGCAGGGGTACAGGGACGGATCTGTTTTTT.

The V and J genes are TRBV5-6 and TRBJ2-1, with 8 positions matching TRBD1. Germline CDR1 SGHDT, CDR2 YYEEEE. This CDR3 is 14 amino acids long. V shed 4 bases, J shed 14 bases, and the junction held 14 bases outside the gene matches. This CDR3 is CASSTVQGAASKFF. In nucleotides, the CDR3 is TGTGCCAGCAGCACCGTTCAGGGGGCTGCTAGTAAGTTCTTC.

The CDR3 loop is CASSQFSVPSYEQYF. In nucleotides, the CDR3 is TGTGCCAGCAGCCAATTTAGCGTCCCCTCCTACGAGCAGTACTTC. The chain has TRBV7-7 and TRBJ2-7; D is perhaps TRBD2 (5 bases). Trimming removed 5 bases at V and 0 bases at J, with 14 bases between. The germline gives CDR1 SSHAT, CDR2 FNYEAQ (reference sequence). The CDR3 spans 15 residues.

The chain carries TRBV4-1 and TRBJ2-2; maybe TRBD1 (5 bases). This CDR3 spans 16 amino acids. Germline loops: CDR1 MGHRA, CDR2 YSYEKL. V was trimmed by 3 bases and J by 6 bases, leaving 17 bases between them. CDR3 loop: CASSHGQGALSGELFF. The CDR3 DNA reads TGCGCCAGCAGCCACGGGCAAGGGGCGCTTTCCGGGGAGCTGTTTTTT.

The chain is built from TRBV7-8 and TRBJ1-4, with D possibly TRBD1 on 6 matching bases. This CDR3 spans 15 amino acids. Per the germline V gene, CDR1 is SGHVS and CDR2 is FQNEAQ. With 2 bases removed from V and 8 bases from J, the gap between germline ends came to 15 bases. The CDR3 loop reads CASSLRQGQYEKLFF. CDR3 nucleotides: TGTGCCAGCAGCTTACGGCAGGGGCAATACGAAAAACTGTTTTTT.

The chain joins TRBV6-1 to TRBJ2-1, with D maybe TRBD2 (6 bases). The CDR3 consists of 18 residues. From germline, CDR1 is MNHNS and CDR2 SASEGT. V lost 0 bases, J lost 0 bases, and 15 bases lay in between. The CDR3 region has the DNA TGTGCCAGCAGTGAAGCGGTCCCGGGACTTAGCTCCTACAATGAGCAGTTCTTC. Its protein is CASSEAVPGLSSYNEQFF.

J is TRBJ2-6 and V is TRBV5-6; D gene unclear. Germline V CDR1 and CDR2: SGHDT, YYEEEE. Trimming removed 4 bases at V and 0 bases at J, with 14 bases between. The CDR3 is 17 amino acids. CDR3 nucleotide sequence: TGTGCCAGCAGCCGAGGAGCCTCTCTCTCTGGGGCCAACGTCCTGACTTTC. As protein: CASSRGASLSGANVLTF.

The chain joins TRBV28 to TRBJ2-1, with TRBD1 identical over 9 bases. Germline assignment: CDR1 MDHEN and CDR2 SYDVKM. The CDR3 runs 14 residues. With V trimmed by 3 bases and J by 4 bases, 1 base remained unmatched. CDR3 loop: CASSFDRGYNEQFF. DNA of the CDR3: TGTGCCAGCAGTTTTGACAGGGGGTACAATGAGCAGTTCTTC. The variable domain in full, with the rest retrieved from reference TRBV28 and TRBJ2-1, is DVKVTQSSRYLVKRTGEKVFLECVQDMDHENMFWYRQDPGLGLRLIYFSYDVKMKEKGDIPEGYSVSREKKERFSLILESASTNQTSMYLCASSFDRGYNEQFFGPGTRLTVL.

V gene TRBV12-5 combines with J gene TRBJ2-2; D is possibly TRBD2 (6 bases). V gave up 7 bases and J gave up 0 bases, with 18 bases separating them. The length of the CDR3 is 17 residues. Germline V CDR1 and CDR2: LGHNT, FRNRAP. CDR3 nucleotide sequence: TGTGCTAGTGCCCTGTGGGGGGTTGATCCGAACACCGGGGAGCTGTTTTTT. Protein sequence: CASALWGVDPNTGELFF.

The chain carries TRBV7-2 and TRBJ1-6; 9 bases are a match to TRBD1. The CDR3 covers 15 residues. Unmatched junction bases numbered 5, after V lost 2 bases and J lost 9 bases. Germline CDR1 reads SGHTA; CDR2 reads FQGNSA. The CDR3 DNA is TGTGCCAGCAGCTTAACAGGGGGCGCGGGTTCACCCCTCCACTTT. Protein sequence: CASSLTGGAGSPLHF. The whole variable domain, remainder taken from reference TRBV7-2 and TRBJ1-6, is GAGVSQSPSNKVTEKGKDVELRCDPISGHTALYWYRQSLGQGLEFLIYFQGNSAPDKSGLPSDRFSAERTGGSVSTLTIQRTQQEDSAVYLCASSLTGGAGSPLHFGNGTRLTVT.

V usage is TRBV19 and J usage is TRBJ2-3, with D tentatively TRBD2 (7 bases). Germline V gene sequence: CDR1 LNHDA, CDR2 SQIVND (reference sequence). The CDR3 covers 15 residues. Trimming pared 5 bases from V and 0 bases from J, leaving 12 bases between. The DNA for the CDR3 is TGTGCCAGTAGTCCGGGGGGCCGTAGCACAGATACGCAGTATTTT. This gives the protein CASSPGGRSTDTQYF.

The rearrangement uses TRBV30 and TRBJ2-1; D perhaps matches TRBD1 (5 bases). Germline CDR1 reads GTSNPN; CDR2 reads SVGIG (reference sequence). V lost 3 bases and J lost 4, with 16 bases in between. This CDR3 is 15 amino acids long. The chain's CDR3 is CAWSLPRSGYNEQFF. The CDR3, as DNA: TGTGCCTGGAGCTTGCCCAGGTCAGGGTACAATGAGCAGTTCTTC.

This chain uses TRBV5-4 with TRBJ2-5; TRBD2 aligns across 13 bases. The CDR3 is 15 residues long. Looked up from germline, CDR1 is SGHNT and CDR2 is YYREEE (reference sequence). J was trimmed by 4 bases and V by 2 bases; bases with no gene match: 2. CDR3 amino acids: CASSFTSGRGETQYF. The CDR3, as DNA: TGTGCCAGCAGCTTTACTAGCGGGAGGGGAGAGACCCAGTACTTC. The whole variable domain, remainder taken from reference TRBV5-4 and TRBJ2-5, is ETGVTQSPTHLIKTRGQQVTLRCSSQSGHNTVSWYQQALGQGPQFIFQYYREEENGRGNFPPRFSGLQFPNYSSELNVNALELDDSALYLCASSFTSGRGETQYFGPGTRLLVL.

The J gene is TRBJ2-5, the V gene TRBV4-1; TRBD2 agrees at 14 bases. After removal of 3 bases from V and 0 bases from J, the junction contained 6 bases not matched to a gene. CDR1 and CDR2 (germline): MGHRA, YSYEKL. The CDR3 extends over 18 amino acids. Written as DNA, the CDR3 is TGCGCCAGCAGCCAGGGACTAGCGGGAGCGGCTGACCAAGAGACCCAGTACTTC. This sequence encodes CASSQGLAGAADQETQYF.

The rearrangement joins TRBV7-2 to TRBJ2-3; the D gene is possibly TRBD1 (6 bases). Per the germline V gene, CDR1 is SGHTA and CDR2 is FQGNSA. CDR3 length equals 13 residues. The V end was cut by 5 bases, the J end by 5 bases, with 11 bases between. The CDR3 DNA reads as TGTGCCAGCAGCGCGGCAGGGGAAGATACGCAGTATTTT. Residues: CASSAAGEDTQYF.

The V call is TRBV7-9, the J call TRBJ1-1, with TRBD1 identical over 9 bases. J lost 0 bases, V lost 3 bases, and 14 bases had no gene match. This CDR3 has 19 amino acids. Germline lookup yields CDR1 SEHNR and CDR2 FQNEAQ (reference sequence). The CDR3 region has the DNA TGTGCCAGCAGCTTTCCGGGGCGGAAGGGACAGGGTATGAACACTGAAGCTTTCTTT. Translating it yields CASSFPGRKGQGMNTEAFF.

The rearrangement uses TRBV18 and TRBJ1-4; D not certain. This CDR3 spans 15 amino acids. Germline V lookup: CDR1 KGHSH, CDR2 LQKENI. Trimming stripped 3 bases from V and 0 bases from J, with 8 bases between. The CDR3: CASSPTGPTNEKLFF. As DNA, the CDR3 is TGTGCCAGCTCACCGACTGGTCCAACTAATGAAAAACTGTTTTTT.

J is TRBJ1-2 and V is TRBV19; D not resolved. Looked up from germline, CDR1 is LNHDA and CDR2 is SQIVND (reference sequence). V lost 4 bases, J lost 6 bases, and 18 bases lay in between. The CDR3 runs to 15 residues. The chain's CDR3 is CASSSGLRGLDGYTF. In DNA, the CDR3 is TGTGCCAGTAGTAGTGGGCTACGGGGTCTCGATGGCTACACCTTC.

The rearrangement links TRBV7-2 to TRBJ2-7, with TRBD2 matching over 10 bases. This CDR3 spans 16 amino acids. Germline CDR1 reads SGHTA; CDR2 reads FQGNSA. V dropped 0 bases and J dropped 1; count of bases not matched to a gene: 3. The CDR3 reads CASSLALAGGSYEQYF. As DNA, the CDR3 is TGTGCCAGCAGCTTAGCGTTAGCGGGAGGTTCCTACGAGCAGTACTTC.

The genes are TRBV19 and TRBJ2-3; no reliable D call. The germline gives CDR1 LNHDA, CDR2 SQIVND (reference sequence). This CDR3 contains 15 residues. V shed 3 bases and J shed 0 bases, with 10 bases lying between them. This CDR3 reads CASSMRRRSTDTQYF. CDR3 DNA: TGTGCCAGTAGTATGAGGCGTAGGAGCACAGATACGCAGTATTTT.